The next 30 T cell receptor beta chains were all read from a single sample in a study of OX40 agonist ivuxolimab in advanced cancers. Profiled with immunoSEQ multiplex PCR; TCRdb holds only in-frame clones, not every one. The data show about 58,000 clones, approximately 80% seen once. Here the sequenced sample was CD4+ or CD8+ T cells sorted from blood, taken in a trial of the OX40 agonist ivuxolimab. These receptors came from an adult with an advanced solid tumor such as melanoma, head and neck, liver or kidney cancer.

Written as DNA, the CDR3 is TGTGCCAGCAGCTTAGGACCCCAGGGGGCAGATACGCAGTATTTT. It encodes CASSLGPQGADTQYF. This chain links TRBV7-6 with TRBJ2-3; TRBD1 matches at 7 bases. The CDR3 extends over 15 amino acids. Losses at the gene ends were 1 base for V and 4 bases for J; bases not matched to a gene: 5. Germline V gene data show CDR1 as SGHVS and CDR2 as FNYEAQ.

The J gene is TRBJ1-3, the V gene TRBV6-5; D is perhaps TRBD1 (5 bases). The CDR3 contains 15 residues. The germline V gene has CDR1 MNHEY and CDR2 SVGAGI. V lost 6 bases to trimming and J lost 2 bases, with 14 bases between them. DNA for the CDR3: TGTGCCAGCAGCCAAAGTCCAGGGCCTGGAAACACCATATATTTT. As protein: CASSQSPGPGNTIYF.

The chain carries TRBV6-1 and TRBJ2-3; weak D call: TRBD1 (6 bases). The ends were cut back, 1 base at V and 1 base at J, with 9 bases in the middle. CDR1 and CDR2 (germline): MNHNS, SASEGT. This CDR3 is 15 amino acids long. CDR3 in DNA: TGTGCCAGCAGTGAAGGACAGGTCCGCACAGATACGCAGTATTTT. Amino acid sequence: CASSEGQVRTDTQYF.

This chain links TRBV19 with TRBJ1-5, with TRBD1 as a possible D gene (5 bases). The CDR3 is made up of 14 amino acids. Trimming took 5 bases from V and 1 from J, leaving 9 bases between them. CDR1 and CDR2 (germline): LNHDA, SQIVND (reference sequence). CDR3 sequence reads: CASSLGRSNQPQHF. As DNA, the CDR3 is TGTGCCAGTAGTCTGGGACGGAGCAATCAGCCCCAGCATTTT.

This chain uses TRBV28 with TRBJ1-3; TRBD1 might be the D (5 bases). Germline V lookup: CDR1 MDHEN, CDR2 SYDVKM. The CDR3 loop spans 15 amino acids. V was cut by 3 bases and J by 5 bases, with 14 bases left in between. The CDR3 nucleotides are TGTGCCAGCAGTTTTATGGGGGGAAGGCGAAACACCATATATTTT. Residues: CASSFMGGRRNTIYF.

This clone was counted a single time. J is TRBJ1-1 and V is TRBV5-1; TRBD1 matches 11 bases. The J segment lost 4 bases and the V segment lost 0 bases, leaving 5 bases of the junction unmatched. Germline CDR1 SGHRS, CDR2 YFSETQ. The CDR3 is 16 amino acids. As DNA, the CDR3 is TGCGCCAGCAGCTTGGCCGGACAGGGGGCGAGCACTGAAGCTTTCTTT. Amino acid sequence: CASSLAGQGASTEAFF.

This clone appeared a single time. The chain employs TRBV7-2 and TRBJ1-5; D remains ambiguous. Germline loops: CDR1 SGHTA, CDR2 FQGNSA. V shed 0 bases and J shed 6 bases, with 9 bases lying between them. The CDR3 consists of 14 residues. CDR3 in DNA: TGTGCCAGCAGCTTAGCAGGCCCAGGTCAGCCCCAGCATTTT. It specifies CASSLAGPGQPQHF.

The V call is TRBV7-3, the J call TRBJ2-7; 7 bases fit TRBD2. J was trimmed by 4 bases and V by 1 base; bases with no gene match: 4. In germline, CDR1 is SGHTA, CDR2 FQGTGA. This CDR3 region has 14 residues. CDR3 in DNA: TGTGCCAGCAGCTTAAGCGGGGGACTGTACGAGCAGTACTTC. Its protein product is CASSLSGGLYEQYF. Full variable domain (outside the CDR3, taken from reference TRBV7-3 and TRBJ2-7): GAGVSQTPSNKVTEKGKYVELRCDPISGHTALYWYRQSLGQGPEFLIYFQGTGAADDSGLPNDRFFAVRPEGSVSTLKIQRTERGDSAVYLCASSLSGGLYEQYFGPGTRLTVT.

This clone has a handful of counts. The chain recombines TRBV6-5 with TRBJ2-1, with TRBD1 matching 7 bases. CDR1 and CDR2 (germline): MNHEY, SVGAGI. CDR3 length equals 14 residues. With 5 bases clipped from V and 4 bases from J, the junction kept 5 bases outside the gene matches. CDR3 amino acids: CASSRGTAYNEQFF. As DNA, the CDR3 is TGTGCCAGCAGTCGAGGGACAGCGTACAATGAGCAGTTCTTC.

As DNA, the CDR3 is TGTGCCAGCAGCCCGCTAGCGGGGGGAAAGACCCAGTACTTC. Translation: CASSPLAGGKTQYF. The J gene is TRBJ2-5, the V gene TRBV11-3; TRBD2 agrees at 11 bases. The CDR3 runs 14 residues. Germline CDR1 SGHNT, CDR2 YENEEA. V lost 5 bases and J lost 6; bases outside the gene matches: 5.

The chain couples TRBV7-2 to TRBJ1-1; D unclear. CDR3 length: 14 amino acids. Looked up from germline, CDR1 is SGHTA and CDR2 is FQGNSA. V lost 2 bases, J lost 4 bases, and 11 bases lay in between. In DNA form, the CDR3 reads TGTGCCAGCAGCTTAATCGGTGAGACCACTGAAGCTTTCTTT. Protein: CASSLIGETTEAFF.

V gene TRBV10-1 combines with J gene TRBJ1-6; possible D gene TRBD1, 6 bases. Germline loops: CDR1 WNHNN, CDR2 SYGVQD (reference sequence). The CDR3 is 13 residues long. With 5 bases removed from V and 6 bases from J, the gap between germline ends came to 8 bases. This CDR3 reads CASSTGTNSPLHF. CDR3 DNA: TGCGCCAGCAGTACAGGGACTAATTCACCCCTCCACTTT.

This clone has just a few counts. The V gene is TRBV6-1, the J gene TRBJ1-5; TRBD1 agrees at 7 bases. This CDR3 is built from 14 residues. The ends lost 11 bases at V and 6 bases at J; junction bases unmatched: 13. Germline assignment: CDR1 MNHNS and CDR2 SASEGT. CDR3 region: CAAGAQGGLQPQHF. In DNA, the CDR3 is TGTGCCGCAGGGGCGCAGGGGGGTCTTCAGCCCCAGCATTTT.

Written as DNA, the CDR3 is TGTGCCAGTAGTATCATAACTGCGGGGGATCAGCCCCAGCATTTT. Amino acid sequence: CASSIITAGDQPQHF. J is TRBJ1-5 and V is TRBV19; TRBD1 is a possible D gene (5 bases). Germline V gene data show CDR1 as LNHDA and CDR2 as SQIVND (reference sequence). The CDR3 has 15 residues. V was trimmed by 3 bases and J by 5 bases, leaving 14 bases between them. The complete variable domain, with remaining parts taken from reference TRBV19 and TRBJ1-5, reads DGGITQSPKYLFRKEGQNVTLSCEQNLNHDAMYWYRQDPGQGLRLIYYSQIVNDFQKGDIAEGYSVSREKKESFPLTVTSAQKNPTAFYLCASSIITAGDQPQHFGDGTRLSIL.

The rearrangement joins TRBV2 to TRBJ2-7; 9 bases agree with TRBD1. This CDR3 is 14 amino acids long. Looked up from germline, CDR1 is SNHLY and CDR2 is FYNNEI. V shed 8 bases and J 7 bases; nucleotides not matched to a gene: 12. The CDR3 region has the DNA TGTGCCAGCGCGACCGGGACAGGGAGCGTTGAGCAGTACTTC. Translating it yields CASATGTGSVEQYF. Filled out from reference TRBV2 and TRBJ2-7, the complete variable domain reads EPEVTQTPSHQVTQMGQEVILRCVPISNHLYFYWYRQILGQKVEFLVSFYNNEISEKSEIFDDQFSVERPDGSNFTLKIRSTKLEDSAMYFCASATGTGSVEQYFGPGTRLTVT.

This rearrangement joins TRBV29-1 to TRBJ1-3; D is unresolved. In germline, CDR1 is SQVTM, CDR2 ANQGSEA. The V end was cut by 1 base, the J end by 2 bases, with 9 bases between. The CDR3 loop spans 14 amino acids. As DNA, the CDR3 is TGCAGCGTTGAAGGGACGGAAACTGGAAACACCATATATTTT. Translating it yields CSVEGTETGNTIYF.

The CDR3 DNA reads as TGCGCCAGCCAGGTCCTGGGGGCCAATGAGCAGTTCTTC. This sequence encodes CASQVLGANEQFF. The V gene is TRBV5-1, the J gene TRBJ2-1; tentative D call: TRBD1 (6 bases). The CDR3 sequence is 13 residues long. Trimming removed 7 bases from V and 6 bases from J, with 14 bases in between. Germline V gene sequence: CDR1 SGHRS, CDR2 YFSETQ.

The V and J genes are TRBV10-3 and TRBJ1-5, with a possible D match to TRBD1 (6 bases). Trimming pared 7 bases from V and 4 bases from J, leaving 17 bases between. CDR3 length: 15 residues. Looked up from germline, CDR1 is ENHRY and CDR2 is SYGVKD. CDR3 coding DNA: TGTGCCATCAAATCGGCACAGGGTGAGAATCAGCCCCAGCATTTT. Its protein is CAIKSAQGENQPQHF.

This chain connects TRBV2 to TRBJ2-6; the D gene is possibly TRBD1 (6 bases). The germline V gene encodes CDR1 SNHLY and CDR2 FYNNEI. The CDR3 runs 18 residues. V was cut by 6 bases and J by 0 bases, with 18 bases left in between. The CDR3 sequence: CASRVWNRASSGANVLTF. The CDR3 bases are TGTGCCAGCAGGGTGTGGAACAGGGCGTCCTCTGGGGCCAACGTCCTGACTTTC.

The genes are TRBV7-8 and TRBJ1-6, with unresolved D. The CDR3 covers 14 residues. CDR1 SGHVS and CDR2 FQNEAQ come from the germline V gene. V gave up 2 bases and J gave up 9 bases, with 11 bases separating them. The CDR3 here is CASSLKPGSSPLHF. The CDR3 nucleotides read TGTGCCAGCAGCTTAAAACCCGGGAGTTCACCCCTCCACTTT.

V usage is TRBV7-9 and J usage is TRBJ1-1; D remains ambiguous. The V end was cut by 8 bases, the J end by 6 bases, with 13 bases between. Germline V CDR1 and CDR2: SEHNR, FQNEAQ (reference sequence). The CDR3 runs 12 residues. CDR3 amino acids: CASFGKNAEAFF. For the CDR3, the DNA is TGTGCCAGCTTTGGAAAAAACGCTGAAGCTTTCTTT.

This clone occurred once. The rearrangement uses TRBV19 and TRBJ2-2; 13 bases align to TRBD2. The CDR3 runs to 14 residues. V shed 7 bases and J 8 bases; nucleotides not matched to a gene: 4. Germline CDR1 and CDR2: LNHDA and SQIVND (reference sequence). CDR3 in amino acids: CASTGLAGIGELFF. Written as DNA, the CDR3 is TGTGCCAGTACGGGACTAGCGGGAATTGGGGAGCTGTTTTTT. Based on the CDR3 plus reference TRBV19 and TRBJ2-2, the full variable domain is DGGITQSPKYLFRKEGQNVTLSCEQNLNHDAMYWYRQDPGQGLRLIYYSQIVNDFQKGDIAEGYSVSREKKESFPLTVTSAQKNPTAFYLCASTGLAGIGELFFGEGSRLTVL.

V gene TRBV27 combines with J gene TRBJ1-5, with TRBD1 as a possible D gene (5 bases). With 5 bases removed from V and 2 bases from J, the gap between germline ends came to 7 bases. CDR1 MNHEY and CDR2 SMNVEV come from the germline V gene (reference sequence). The CDR3 runs 13 residues. CDR3 protein: CASSKQGNQPQHF. CDR3 bases: TGTGCCAGCAGTAAACAGGGCAATCAGCCCCAGCATTTT.

The J gene is TRBJ1-1, the V gene TRBV7-9; 7 bases align to TRBD1. Germline V lookup: CDR1 SEHNR, CDR2 FQNEAQ (reference sequence). The CDR3 runs to 13 residues. V lost 5 bases, J lost 7 bases, and 7 bases stayed unmatched. CDR3 loop: CASSRQGYGEAFF. Here the CDR3 DNA reads TGTGCCAGCAGCAGACAGGGATACGGTGAAGCTTTCTTT.

This sequence joins TRBV13 and TRBJ1-1; D not certain. V was clipped by 2 bases and J by 4 bases, with 5 bases between them. CDR3 length: 12 amino acids. Germline CDR1 PRHDT, CDR2 FYEKMQ (reference sequence). The CDR3 is CASSLTPTEAFF. CDR3 nucleotide sequence: TGTGCCAGCAGCTTAACCCCCACTGAAGCTTTCTTT.

The chain employs TRBV7-8 and TRBJ2-7, with D hard to call. CDR3 length equals 13 residues. V was cut by 1 base and J by 3 bases, with 7 bases left in between. Germline assignment: CDR1 SGHVS and CDR2 FQNEAQ. In DNA form, the CDR3 reads TGTGCCAGCAGCTTAGATACGGACTACGAGCAGTACTTC. Amino acid sequence: CASSLDTDYEQYF.

Worth noting for this clone: Sequence at one end of the junction differs from germline and may be a read error. The chain recombines TRBV19 with TRBJ1-5, with no clear D. There are 11 residues in the CDR3. Germline V gene data show CDR1 as LNHDA and CDR2 as SQIVND (reference sequence). As DNA, the CDR3 is TGTGCCAGTAGGTTGGCAGGTCCTTTGAATTTT. Protein product: CASRLAGPLNF.

The chain has TRBV6-6 and TRBJ2-5; 8 bases map to TRBD1. There are 14 residues in the CDR3. J gave up 4 bases and V 5 bases, and 6 bases lay outside the gene matches. Per the germline V gene, CDR1 is MNHNY and CDR2 is SVGAGI (reference sequence). This chain's CDR3 is CASSGRGQGETQYF. CDR3 coding DNA: TGTGCCAGCAGTGGCAGGGGGCAAGGAGAGACCCAGTACTTC.

This chain uses TRBV6-6 with TRBJ2-7, with 7 bases aligning to TRBD2. The CDR3 runs to 14 residues. V trimming: 2 bases; J trimming: 9 bases; junction bases outside the gene matches: 10. Looked up from germline, CDR1 is MNHNY and CDR2 is SVGAGI (reference sequence). The CDR3 spells CASSYIAGRGVQYF. CDR3 nucleotide sequence: TGTGCCAGCAGTTACATAGCGGGCCGGGGGGTGCAGTACTTC.

The rearrangement uses TRBV7-3 and TRBJ2-5; 8 nucleotides align to TRBD2. From germline, CDR1 is SGHTA and CDR2 FQGTGA. The length of the CDR3 is 15 residues. V gave up 5 bases and J gave up 5 bases; unmatched junction bases: 10. CDR3 protein: CASSGGSGIGETQYF. For the CDR3, the DNA is TGTGCCAGCAGCGGGGGTAGCGGGATAGGCGAGACCCAGTACTTC.